This is a list of T cell receptor beta chains from one sample in a study of cytomegalovirus exposure and HLA in healthy donors. TCRdb's table, derived via immunoSEQ multiplex PCR, lists solely in-frame clones and lacks some. The sample holds 150,000 to 200,000 clones, 75% seen once. The material sequenced was PBMCs. The receptors were gathered from a woman aged 40 to 50 in good health and CMV-seropositive. Both conserved end residues are part of each CDR3. A D gene is named only where the DNA matches it firmly. The size field is filled for only some rows; it gives once, few, many or a size class.

CDR3 protein | CDR3 DNA | clone size | J gene | V gene | D gene
CASSPGQNNEQFF | TGTGCCAGCAGTCCAGGGCAGAACAATGAGCAGTTCTTC | . | TRBJ2-1 | TRBV7-3 | .
CASSYGTGVGKLFF | TGTGCCAGCAGTTACGGGACAGGGGTCGGAAAACTGTTTTTT | . | TRBJ1-4 | TRBV6-7 | TRBD1
CASSYGDRVMNTEAFF | TGTGCCAGCAGTTACGGGGACAGGGTTATGAACACTGAAGCTTTCTTT | . | TRBJ1-1 | TRBV6-5 | TRBD1
CAWSRAGGWGTEAFF | TGTGCCTGGAGTCGGGCAGGGGGCTGGGGCACTGAAGCTTTCTTT | . | TRBJ1-1 | TRBV30 | TRBD1
CSGSSQVDTEAFF | TGCAGCGGCTCATCACAGGTAGACACTGAAGCTTTCTTT | few | TRBJ1-1 | TRBV29-1 | .
CASSLGLGSYEQYF | TGTGCCAGCAGTTTAGGACTGGGGAGCTACGAGCAGTACTTC | . | TRBJ2-7 | TRBV27 | .
CASSLRRDGNTIYF | TGTGCCAGCAGTTTACGCAGGGATGGAAACACCATATATTTT | few | TRBJ1-3 | TRBV28 | .
CSTDRDPLLGGELFF | TGCAGCACGGACAGGGACCCGCTCCTAGGCGGGGAGCTGTTTTTT | . | TRBJ2-2 | TRBV29-1 | TRBD1
CASSLQLGGGKNIQYF | TGTGCCAGCAGCTTACAACTAGGGGGTGGGAAAAACATTCAGTACTTC | . | TRBJ2-4 | TRBV11-2 | .
CASSPRTRRNEQFF | TGTGCCAGCAGTCCTCGGACTCGCCGAAATGAGCAGTTCTTC | . | TRBJ2-1 | TRBV28 | .
CASSQGLQANYGYTF | TGTGCCAGCTCACAGGGGTTACAAGCTAACTATGGCTACACCTTC | . | TRBJ1-2 | TRBV6-1 | TRBD1
CASRPDGYEQYF | TGTGCCAGCAGGCCAGATGGCTACGAGCAGTACTTC | . | TRBJ2-7 | TRBV28 | .
CASSPGWEGPFF | TGTGCCAGCAGCCCCGGGTGGGAGGGTCCGTTTTTT | . | TRBJ1-4 | TRBV28 | .
CASSPLGTGESETQYF | TGTGCCAGCAGCCCATTAGGGACAGGGGAGTCGGAGACCCAGTACTTC | . | TRBJ2-5 | TRBV2 | TRBD1
CASSKTGAQGANEKLFF | TGTGCCAGCAGCAAGACAGGGGCCCAGGGAGCTAATGAAAAACTGTTTTTT | . | TRBJ1-4 | TRBV11-2 | TRBD1
CASSKDRGTHLAGYTF | TGTGCCAGCAGTAAAGACAGGGGCACACACCTAGCGGGCTACACCTTC | . | TRBJ1-2 | TRBV6-1 | TRBD1
CATSRDLSGRATYNEQFF | TGTGCCACCAGCAGAGATTTGAGCGGGAGGGCCACCTACAATGAGCAGTTCTTC | . | TRBJ2-1 | TRBV15 | TRBD2
CASSATSGFTDTQYF | TGTGCCAGCAGCGCGACTAGCGGGTTCACAGATACGCAGTATTTT | . | TRBJ2-3 | TRBV9 | TRBD2
CASSLGLAYNEQFF | TGTGCCAGCAGCCTCGGACTAGCCTACAATGAGCAGTTCTTC | . | TRBJ2-1 | TRBV7-2 | TRBD2
CASRTGGTNTEAFF | TGTGCCAGCAGGACAGGGGGAACTAACACTGAAGCTTTCTTT | . | TRBJ1-1 | TRBV6-5 | TRBD1
CASSFGLGQSTDTQYF | TGTGCCAGCAGCTTCGGACTAGGTCAGAGCACAGATACGCAGTATTTT | . | TRBJ2-3 | TRBV7-9 | TRBD2
CASSARAGAVGNEQFF | TGTGCCAGCAGTGCTCGAGCGGGAGCGGTGGGGAATGAGCAGTTCTTC | . | TRBJ2-1 | TRBV6-1 | TRBD2
CASSPHSGRVGSDTQYF | TGTGCCAGCAGTCCACACAGCGGGAGAGTTGGGTCAGATACGCAGTATTTT | . | TRBJ2-3 | TRBV28 | TRBD2
CASSQVGQGYGYTF | TGTGCCAGCAGCCAAGTGGGACAGGGTTATGGCTACACCTTC | once | TRBJ1-2 | TRBV14 | TRBD1
CASSLWATGIGKNIQYF | TGTGCCAGCAGTTTATGGGCGACAGGGATTGGCAAAAACATTCAGTACTTC | . | TRBJ2-4 | TRBV28 | TRBD1
CASSLTGLEAFF | TGTGCCAGCAGCCTTACAGGGCTTGAAGCTTTCTTT | few | TRBJ1-1 | TRBV7-9 | .
CASSLIGGDSTDTQYF | TGTGCCAGCAGCTTGATCGGCGGCGATTCCACAGATACGCAGTATTTT | . | TRBJ2-3 | TRBV5-6 | .
CASSQSVAGASNQPQHF | TGCGCCAGCAGTCAATCGGTTGCAGGGGCCAGCAATCAGCCCCAGCATTTT | . | TRBJ1-5 | TRBV23-1 | .